A selection of T cell receptor beta chains follows, all from one sample in a study of human T cells and chemical hapten exposure. A single record per CDR3 protein comes from TCRdb applying MiXCR to the RACE reads. The sample lists about 120,000 distinct CDR3 sequences; 9.5% to 13% were seen once. The sequenced sample was whole blood, obtained in connection with sensitization to the hapten diphenylcyclopropenone (DPC). The source is a woman in her forties or fifties with alopecia areata. Some clones in this sample may be carry-over from other donors' samples. CDR3s include the opening cysteine and the closing phenylalanine or tryptophan. The order of the fields is J gene, D gene, clone size, V gene, CDR3 DNA, CDR3 protein. The D gene is left open where the match is weak. Clone size appears in some rows only: once, few, many, or a class for an expanded clone.

j_gene: TRBJ1-5; d_gene: -; abundance: many; v_gene: TRBV2; CDR3nt: TGTGCCAGCAGCCTAGTATCTTGGCCCCAGCATTTT; CDR3aa: CASSLVSWPQHF
j_gene: TRBJ1-3; d_gene: -; abundance: few; v_gene: TRBV5-1; CDR3nt: TGCGCCAGCAGCTTGGCCGCCCTTGGCTCTGGAAACACCATATATTTT; CDR3aa: CASSLAALGSGNTIYF
j_gene: TRBJ1-5; d_gene: -; abundance: many; v_gene: TRBV28; CDR3nt: TGTGCCACTAGCGACGGGGGGCGACAGCCCCAGCATTTT; CDR3aa: CATSDGGRQPQHF
j_gene: TRBJ2-7; d_gene: -; abundance: many; v_gene: TRBV10-3; CDR3nt: TGTGCCATCAGTGAGTTAGGCGAGCAGTACTTC; CDR3aa: CAISELGEQYF
j_gene: TRBJ2-6; d_gene: -; abundance: few; v_gene: TRBV21-1; CDR3nt: TGTGCCAGCAGCAACCCCACTTCTACTAGTCCCATGGCCAACGTCCTGACTTTC; CDR3aa: CASSNPTSTSPMANVLTF
j_gene: TRBJ1-5; d_gene: TRBD1; abundance: many; v_gene: TRBV6-2/TRBV6-3; CDR3nt: TGTGCCAGCAGTTTTTCTACAGGGGATCAGCCCCAGCATTTT; CDR3aa: CASSFSTGDQPQHF
j_gene: TRBJ2-7; d_gene: -; abundance: few; v_gene: TRBV21-1; CDR3nt: TGTGCCAGCAGGGGACCACTGATTGGGTCCTACGAGCAGTACTTC; CDR3aa: CASRGPLIGSYEQYF
j_gene: TRBJ1-1; d_gene: -; abundance: few; v_gene: TRBV6-5; CDR3nt: TGTGCCAGCAGTTCGCCGGGCCTTACGCCAAGAAAAACTGAAGCTTTCTTT; CDR3aa: CASSSPGLTPRKTEAFF
j_gene: TRBJ2-1; d_gene: -; abundance: few; v_gene: TRBV7-9; CDR3nt: TGTGCCAGCCCCGCTGGGCCCTACAATGAGCAGTTCTTC; CDR3aa: CASPAGPYNEQFF
j_gene: TRBJ1-6; d_gene: -; abundance: -; v_gene: TRBV12-3/TRBV12-4; CDR3nt: TGTGCCAGCACCGAAACGGTCGTGGGGGGATATTCACCCCTCCACTTT; CDR3aa: CASTETVVGGYSPLHF
j_gene: TRBJ2-7; d_gene: TRBD1; abundance: few; v_gene: TRBV6-5; CDR3nt: TGTGCCAGCAGTTCAACTCGACAGGGGAGCCTCGGCGAGCAGTACTTC; CDR3aa: CASSSTRQGSLGEQYF
j_gene: TRBJ1-1; d_gene: -; abundance: many; v_gene: TRBV27; CDR3nt: TGTGCCAGCAGTGGCAAATGGAACACTGAAGCTTTCTTT; CDR3aa: CASSGKWNTEAFF
j_gene: TRBJ1-6; d_gene: TRBD1; abundance: many; v_gene: TRBV7-2; CDR3nt: TGTGCCAGCAGCCCGCGACAGGGAAGAAATTCACCCCTCCACTTT; CDR3aa: CASSPRQGRNSPLHF
j_gene: TRBJ1-2; d_gene: TRBD1; abundance: -; v_gene: TRBV7-2; CDR3nt: TGTGCCAGCAGCTTATACGGGACAGGGGTCTCTGGCTACACCTTC; CDR3aa: CASSLYGTGVSGYTF
j_gene: TRBJ1-4; d_gene: -; abundance: many; v_gene: TRBV6-5; CDR3nt: TGTGCCAGCAGTTACTCCTGGAGTCCAACTAATGAAAAACTGTTTTTT; CDR3aa: CASSYSWSPTNEKLFF
j_gene: TRBJ2-3; d_gene: -; abundance: -; v_gene: TRBV7-9; CDR3nt: TGTGCCAGCACCCACCGGGACGGGGCAGATACGCAGTATTTT; CDR3aa: CASTHRDGADTQYF
j_gene: TRBJ1-1; d_gene: -; abundance: many; v_gene: TRBV18; CDR3nt: TGTGCCAGCTCACCAACAGGGATGGCTTTCTTT; CDR3aa: CASSPTGMAFF
j_gene: TRBJ2-7; d_gene: -; abundance: few; v_gene: TRBV29-1; CDR3nt: TGCAGCGTCGGACAGTACTACGAGCAGTACTTC; CDR3aa: CSVGQYYEQYF
j_gene: TRBJ1-2; d_gene: -; abundance: many; v_gene: TRBV3-1; CDR3nt: TGTGCCAGCAGCCAAGAGGCTTCAGGCGGCTACACCTTC; CDR3aa: CASSQEASGGYTF
j_gene: TRBJ2-2; d_gene: -; abundance: few; v_gene: TRBV7-9; CDR3nt: TGTGCCAGCAGCTTCACAGGGCTGGGGGAGCTGTTTTTT; CDR3aa: CASSFTGLGELFF
j_gene: TRBJ2-7; d_gene: TRBD1; abundance: -; v_gene: TRBV5-6; CDR3nt: TGTGCCAGCAGCTTGCAGGGACAGGTCGGGGAGCAGTACTTC; CDR3aa: CASSLQGQVGEQYF
j_gene: TRBJ2-1; d_gene: -; abundance: few; v_gene: TRBV7-9; CDR3nt: TGTGCCAGCAGCCAGACCAATATCTACAATGAGCAGTTCTTC; CDR3aa: CASSQTNIYNEQFF
j_gene: TRBJ2-7; d_gene: -; abundance: many; v_gene: TRBV3-1; CDR3nt: TGTGCCAGCAGGAGAAGGGGGGGATACGAGCAGTACTTC; CDR3aa: CASRRRGGYEQYF
j_gene: TRBJ2-7; d_gene: TRBD2; abundance: many; v_gene: TRBV6-2/TRBV6-3; CDR3nt: TGTGCCAGCAGTTACCTAGCGGGAGGAATTACCTACGAGCAGTACTTC; CDR3aa: CASSYLAGGITYEQYF
j_gene: TRBJ1-1; d_gene: TRBD1; abundance: -; v_gene: TRBV7-6; CDR3nt: TGTGCCAGCAGCCTTTCCCTCAGGGGGCCTACGAACACTGAAGCTTTCTTT; CDR3aa: CASSLSLRGPTNTEAFF
j_gene: TRBJ2-1; d_gene: -; abundance: few; v_gene: TRBV20-1; CDR3nt: TGCAGTGCTCCAACATGGGGGGGCAGCTCCTACAATGAGCAGTTCTTC; CDR3aa: CSAPTWGGSSYNEQFF
j_gene: TRBJ1-5; d_gene: -; abundance: -; v_gene: TRBV6-5; CDR3nt: TGTGCCAGCAGTTACTCGAGAAGCCAGCCCCAGCATTTT; CDR3aa: CASSYSRSQPQHF
j_gene: TRBJ2-5; d_gene: -; abundance: few; v_gene: TRBV7-6; CDR3nt: TGTGCCAGCAGCTTAGCGAGGGACGAGACCCAGTACTTC; CDR3aa: CASSLARDETQYF
j_gene: TRBJ2-2; d_gene: TRBD1; abundance: few; v_gene: TRBV24-1; CDR3nt: TGTGCCACCAGGGGGTTGGGGACAGGGACGAACACCGGGGAGCTGTTTTTT; CDR3aa: CATRGLGTGTNTGELFF
j_gene: TRBJ2-2; d_gene: TRBD2; abundance: many; v_gene: TRBV6-5; CDR3nt: TGTGCCAGCACTGTAGCGGGGTCGGGCACCGGGGAGCTGTTTTTT; CDR3aa: CASTVAGSGTGELFF
j_gene: TRBJ1-1; d_gene: -; abundance: many; v_gene: TRBV20-1; CDR3nt: TGCAGTGCTAGGGGTCCGGGATCTGAAGCTTTCTTT; CDR3aa: CSARGPGSEAFF
j_gene: TRBJ1-2; d_gene: TRBD1; abundance: many; v_gene: TRBV20-1; CDR3nt: TGCAGTGCTAGAGAGATCCCGGGACAGCTTGATGGCTATGGCTACACCTTC; CDR3aa: CSAREIPGQLDGYGYTF
j_gene: TRBJ1-6; d_gene: -; abundance: few; v_gene: TRBV2; CDR3nt: TGTGCCAGCAGTTTCACAGGACCCAATTCACCCCTCCACTTT; CDR3aa: CASSFTGPNSPLHF
j_gene: TRBJ2-7; d_gene: -; abundance: many; v_gene: TRBV4-1; CDR3nt: TGCGCCAGCAGCCAAGAAAAGGGGCTCGAGCAGTACTTC; CDR3aa: CASSQEKGLEQYF
j_gene: TRBJ2-3; d_gene: TRBD2; abundance: -; v_gene: TRBV10-2; CDR3nt: TGCGCCAGCAGTCCTTGGACTAGCGGGAGTGGAGATACGCAGTATTTT; CDR3aa: CASSPWTSGSGDTQYF
j_gene: TRBJ2-1; d_gene: TRBD1; abundance: -; v_gene: TRBV23-1; CDR3nt: TGCGCCAGCAGTCAATACCCGGTAAAAGGGGGCGAGGAACAAGATGAGCAGTTCTTC; CDR3aa: CASSQYPVKGGEEQDEQFF
j_gene: TRBJ1-5; d_gene: TRBD1; abundance: -; v_gene: TRBV28; CDR3nt: TGTGCCAGCAGTTCCGGACAGGGGGTAACTCAGCCCCAGCATTTT; CDR3aa: CASSSGQGVTQPQHF
j_gene: TRBJ1-3; d_gene: -; abundance: -; v_gene: TRBV4-3; CDR3nt: TGCGCCAGCAGCTCCAGACCCACCAGCTCTGGAAACACCATATATTTT; CDR3aa: CASSSRPTSSGNTIYF
j_gene: TRBJ2-3; d_gene: -; abundance: -; v_gene: TRBV28; CDR3nt: TGTGCCAGCAGGGCGGGGAGCACAGATACGCAGTATTTT; CDR3aa: CASRAGSTDTQYF
j_gene: TRBJ2-5; d_gene: -; abundance: few; v_gene: TRBV7-8; CDR3nt: TGTGCCAGCAGCTACGTTGCGGGGCTTATACGTAGAGAGACCCAGTACTTC; CDR3aa: CASSYVAGLIRRETQYF
j_gene: TRBJ2-1; d_gene: TRBD2; abundance: -; v_gene: TRBV24-1; CDR3nt: TGTGCCACCAGTGATAGAGCTAGCGGGAGTTTGAATGAGCAGTTCTTC; CDR3aa: CATSDRASGSLNEQFF
j_gene: TRBJ2-1; d_gene: TRBD1; abundance: few; v_gene: TRBV11-2; CDR3nt: TGTGCCAGCAGCTTGCTAACCGGGACAGGGCTGAGGTTGGATGAGCAGTTCTTC; CDR3aa: CASSLLTGTGLRLDEQFF
j_gene: TRBJ2-1; d_gene: -; abundance: -; v_gene: TRBV18; CDR3nt: TGTGCCAGCTCACCAAATAAAAGAGGTTTCTACAATGAGCAGTTCTTC; CDR3aa: CASSPNKRGFYNEQFF
j_gene: TRBJ2-7; d_gene: TRBD1; abundance: many; v_gene: TRBV5-4; CDR3nt: TGTGCCAGCAGCCCCCGACAGGGGGTTTACGAGCAGTACTTC; CDR3aa: CASSPRQGVYEQYF
j_gene: TRBJ1-1; d_gene: TRBD1; abundance: -; v_gene: TRBV5-1; CDR3nt: TGCGCCAGCACTCCCTGGACAGGCATGAACACTGAAGCTTTCTTT; CDR3aa: CASTPWTGMNTEAFF